These T cell receptor beta chains were read from a single sample in a study of cytomegalovirus exposure and HLA in healthy donors. Assay: immunoSEQ multiplex PCR; the TCRdb copy retains only in-frame clones and omits some. The table shows about 88,000 clones, with roughly 84% occurring only once. Sequencing used PBMCs. Source of these receptors: a woman under 30 in good health and CMV-seropositive. Each CDR3 is given with its conserved first and last residue. A D gene is named only where the DNA matches it firmly. Some rows mark clone size as missing; the rest say once, few, many or name a class of expanded clone.

V gene	D gene	clone size	J gene	CDR3 DNA	CDR3 protein
TRBV6-5	-	-	TRBJ1-3	TGTGCCAGCAGTCTGGGACCCGACAGGGGAAACACCATATATTTT	CASSLGPDRGNTIYF
TRBV6-5	-	-	TRBJ2-1	TGTGCCAGCAGTTATCGGGCAGGGATAGACAATGAGCAGTTCTTC	CASSYRAGIDNEQFF
TRBV13	-	-	TRBJ1-5	TGTGCCAGCAGCTTAGGACTCCCCAGGGATCAGCCCCAGCATTTT	CASSLGLPRDQPQHF
TRBV29-1	TRBD1	-	TRBJ1-1	TGCAGCGTCCACCGGGACAGGTCTTATGAAGCTTTCTTT	CSVHRDRSYEAFF
TRBV5-1	TRBD1	-	TRBJ2-6	TGCGCCAGCAGGGCGGAGACAGGGGCCTCTGGGGCCAACGTCCTGACTTTC	CASRAETGASGANVLTF
TRBV7-6	-	-	TRBJ1-5	TGTGCCAGCAGCTTATCGGACAGTAGCAATCAGCCCCAGCATTTT	CASSLSDSSNQPQHF
TRBV5-1	TRBD2	-	TRBJ2-1	TGCGCCAGCAGCGATCTAGCGGGGGGGCCTGAAGATGAGCAGTTCTTC	CASSDLAGGPEDEQFF
TRBV28	-	-	TRBJ1-3	TGTGCCAGCAGTTCGGGGGGCTCTGGAAACACCATATATTTT	CASSSGGSGNTIYF
TRBV5-5	TRBD1	-	TRBJ1-6	TGTGCCAGCAGCTGGGACAGGGAGGAGTCCTATAATTCACCCCTCCACTTT	CASSWDREESYNSPLHF
TRBV28	-	once	TRBJ1-2	TGTGCCAGCAGCCGGGGACTTCACTATGGCTACACCTTC	CASSRGLHYGYTF
TRBV2	TRBD1	-	TRBJ1-1	TGTGCCAGCATACAGGGGGCAACGAGCACTGAAGCTTTCTTT	CASIQGATSTEAFF
TRBV5-6	-	-	TRBJ2-3	TGTGCCAGCAGCTTAGCTTACCGTGGAGATACGCAGTATTTT	CASSLAYRGDTQYF
TRBV5-1	-	once	TRBJ2-2	TGCGCCAGCAGCGGCGTAGGAAACAGCGGGGAGCTGTTTTTT	CASSGVGNSGELFF
TRBV6-5	-	-	TRBJ2-2	TGTGCCAGCAGTTATAGCCAGGGAATCACCGGGGAGCTGTTTTTT	CASSYSQGITGELFF
TRBV29-1	-	-	TRBJ2-5	TGCAGCGTTGAAAGGGGGTCCAGTCTATCAGAGACCCAGTACTTC	CSVERGSSLSETQYF
TRBV19	TRBD1	-	TRBJ2-1	TGTGCCAGTACTTTAAATTGGGACAGCTCCTACAATGAGCAGTTCTTC	CASTLNWDSSYNEQFF
TRBV7-9	-	-	TRBJ2-1	TGTGCCAGCAGCCAAGGGGGCGGGGGGCATGATGAGCAGTTCTTC	CASSQGGGGHDEQFF
TRBV5-1	TRBD1	-	TRBJ2-3	TGCGCCAGCAGCCCGTCGGACAGGGGCAGTTTAACAGATACGCAGTATTTT	CASSPSDRGSLTDTQYF
TRBV30	TRBD2	-	TRBJ2-5	TGTGCCGCTTTTCTAAGCTTTAGCGGGGGGTCCCAAGAGACCCAGTACTTC	CAAFLSFSGGSQETQYF
TRBV6-5	TRBD1	-	TRBJ2-5	TGTGCCAGCAGTTATGACAGGGGACAAGAGACCCAGTACTTC	CASSYDRGQETQYF
TRBV6-1	TRBD1	-	TRBJ1-3	TGTGCCAGCAGTGACCAACAGGGGGGCTCTGGAAACACCATATATTTT	CASSDQQGGSGNTIYF
TRBV2	-	-	TRBJ2-2	TGTGCCAGCAGAGGCGGGACGAACACCGGGGAGCTGTTTTTT	CASRGGTNTGELFF
TRBV9	TRBD2	-	TRBJ2-1	TGTGCCAGCAACGAGCGGGGGGCGAGCTCCTACAATGAGCAGTTCTTC	CASNERGASSYNEQFF
TRBV28	TRBD1	few	TRBJ2-6	TGTGCCAGCAGTTTATGGGGACAGGGTGCCTCTGGGGCCAACGTCCTGACTTTC	CASSLWGQGASGANVLTF
TRBV10-3	TRBD2	-	TRBJ2-3	TGTGCCATCAGTGAGGAGACTAGCGGGGGGGCCTTTAATACGCAGTATTTT	CAISEETSGGAFNTQYF
TRBV9	-	-	TRBJ1-1	TGTGCCAGCAGCGTAGAAGGACTCATGAACACTGAAGCTTTCTTT	CASSVEGLMNTEAFF
TRBV7-3	TRBD1	few	TRBJ1-1	TGTGCCAGCAGCTTAGACAGGGGGCGAACTGAAGCTTTCTTT	CASSLDRGRTEAFF
TRBV5-1	TRBD2	few	TRBJ2-1	TGCGCCAGCAGCTTGCGCCCGCGGGGGGTCCACAATGAGCAGTTCTTC	CASSLRPRGVHNEQFF
TRBV10-3	TRBD1	-	TRBJ1-2	TGTGCCATCAGTGACCACGGACAGGGCTATGGCTACACCTTC	CAISDHGQGYGYTF
TRBV7-9	-	-	TRBJ2-7	TGTGCCAGCAGCTTATCGGACAGGCAGTACTTC	CASSLSDRQYF
TRBV28	-	-	TRBJ2-4	TGTGCCAGCAGTTTCCCCTTAACCAAATCACAGGGTCAGACGGCCAAAAACATTCAGTACTTC	CASSFPLTKSQGQTAKNIQYF
TRBV27	-	once	TRBJ2-4	TGTGCCAGCATGGGGGGTTACATTCAGTACTTC	CASMGGYIQYF
TRBV30	-	few	TRBJ2-7	TGTGCCTGGAGTGTACACCGCGAGCAGTACTTC	CAWSVHREQYF
TRBV4-2	-	few	TRBJ2-2	TGTGCCAGCACCTGGGGGGGGCAAAACACCGGGGAGCTGTTTTTT	CASTWGGQNTGELFF
TRBV28	TRBD1	-	TRBJ2-7	TGTGCCAGCACCTCCCGGGGGACAGGGCTCTACGAGCAGTACTTC	CASTSRGTGLYEQYF
TRBV11-2	-	-	TRBJ2-7	TGTGCCAGCACCTCGGGCGGAGGATACGAGCAGTACTTC	CASTSGGGYEQYF
TRBV28	TRBD2	once	TRBJ2-1	TGTGCCAGCAGTTCGTCGTCCCTTCTCGGGGGGTCCCCCTACAATGAGCAGTTCTTC	CASSSSSLLGGSPYNEQFF
TRBV9	TRBD2	-	TRBJ2-5	TGTGCCAGCAGCGTAGCGGCTAGCGGGGGACTAGCGCAAGAGACCCAGTACTTC	CASSVAASGGLAQETQYF
TRBV11-3	-	-	TRBJ2-2	TGTGCCAGCAGTCAACAGGGGAACACCGGGGAGCTGTTTTTT	CASSQQGNTGELFF
TRBV27	-	-	TRBJ2-5	TGTGCCAGCAGTTTATCCGCGGACAGAGCTGGAGAGACCCAGTACTTC	CASSLSADRAGETQYF
TRBV28	-	-	TRBJ2-5	TGTGCCAGCAGTCCGCGGGGGCCGTCCCAAGAGACCCAGTACTTC	CASSPRGPSQETQYF
TRBV5-4	TRBD1	-	TRBJ2-7	TGTGCCAGCAGCTTCGTGACAGGGAGCTCCTACGAGCAGTACTTC	CASSFVTGSSYEQYF
TRBV6-5	-	-	TRBJ1-4	TGTGCCAGCAGCGGACACACAGGGAAAGGGGAAAAACTGTTTTTT	CASSGHTGKGEKLFF
TRBV30	-	-	TRBJ1-2	TGTGCCTGGACACTTCAGGGGAACTATGGCTACACCTTC	CAWTLQGNYGYTF
TRBV30	TRBD1	-	TRBJ1-5	TGTGCCTGGAATTCAGGGGGCCATAGCAATCAGCCCCAGCATTTT	CAWNSGGHSNQPQHF
TRBV19	-	-	TRBJ1-3	TGTGCCAGTAGTTATAAATTCGACAGCTCTGGAAACACCATATATTTT	CASSYKFDSSGNTIYF
TRBV2	-	-	TRBJ2-5	TGTGCCAGCAGTGTTTCGGTTAAACAAGAGACCCAGTACTTC	CASSVSVKQETQYF
TRBV28	TRBD1	-	TRBJ2-7	TGTGCCAGCAGCCCATCCGACAGGGTGAGATCCTACGAGCAGTACTTC	CASSPSDRVRSYEQYF
TRBV10-3	TRBD1	-	TRBJ1-5	TGTGCCACCTCCGCGGGGCAGGGGGACCTTCAGCCCCAGCATTTT	CATSAGQGDLQPQHF
TRBV6-5	TRBD2	-	TRBJ2-1	TGTGCCAGCAGAAAAATTAGCGGGGAGCAGTTCTTC	CASRKISGEQFF
TRBV5-6	-	-	TRBJ2-1	TGTGCCAGCAGCCTCGTCGGGTACAATGAGCAGTTCTTC	CASSLVGYNEQFF
TRBV30	TRBD2	-	TRBJ2-7	TGTGCCTGGAGTAGGTGGACTAGCGGGGGTCTTGGGTACGAGCAGTACTTC	CAWSRWTSGGLGYEQYF
TRBV2	TRBD1	-	TRBJ1-5	TGTGCCAGCAGTCGGGACAGAAGAAGACATAGCAATCAGCCCCAGCATTTT	CASSRDRRRHSNQPQHF
TRBV23-1	-	-	TRBJ1-1	TGCGCCAGCAGTCAATCTGCGGGAGAGAAAGGAACTGAAGCTTTCTTT	CASSQSAGEKGTEAFF
TRBV18	TRBD1	-	TRBJ1-2	TGTGCCAGCTCACCCCAGGGGGACCACTATGGCTACACCTTC	CASSPQGDHYGYTF